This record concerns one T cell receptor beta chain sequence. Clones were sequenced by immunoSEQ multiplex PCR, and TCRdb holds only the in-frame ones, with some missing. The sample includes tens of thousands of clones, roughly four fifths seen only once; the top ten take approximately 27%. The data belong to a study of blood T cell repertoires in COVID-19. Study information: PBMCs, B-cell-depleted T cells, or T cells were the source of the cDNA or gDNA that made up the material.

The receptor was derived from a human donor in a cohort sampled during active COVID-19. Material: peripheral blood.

The CDR3 loop reads CASIARYESPAFF. The CDR3 DNA is TGTGCCAGCATAGCGAGGTATGAGTCCCCAGCTTTCTTT. The gene calls are TRBV6-5 and TRBJ1-1; D uncertain. The germline CDR1 and CDR2 sequences are MNHEY and SVGAGI. V gave up 7 bases and J gave up 10 bases, with 19 bases separating them. The CDR3 totals 13 residues.